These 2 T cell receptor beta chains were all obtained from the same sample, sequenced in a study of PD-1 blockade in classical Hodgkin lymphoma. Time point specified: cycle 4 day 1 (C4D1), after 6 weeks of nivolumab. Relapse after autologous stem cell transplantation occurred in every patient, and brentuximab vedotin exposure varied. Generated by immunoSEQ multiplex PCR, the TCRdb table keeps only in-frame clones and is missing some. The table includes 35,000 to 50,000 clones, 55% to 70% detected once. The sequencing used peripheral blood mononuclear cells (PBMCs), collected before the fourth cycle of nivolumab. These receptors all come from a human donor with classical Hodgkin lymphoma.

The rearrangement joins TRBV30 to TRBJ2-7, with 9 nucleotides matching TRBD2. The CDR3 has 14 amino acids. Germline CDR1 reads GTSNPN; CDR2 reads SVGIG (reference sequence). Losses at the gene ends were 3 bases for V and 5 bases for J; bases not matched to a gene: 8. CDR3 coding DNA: TGTGCCTGGAGGGGGCGGGGGGGCGGCGACGAGCAGTACTTC. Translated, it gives CAWRGRGGGDEQYF.

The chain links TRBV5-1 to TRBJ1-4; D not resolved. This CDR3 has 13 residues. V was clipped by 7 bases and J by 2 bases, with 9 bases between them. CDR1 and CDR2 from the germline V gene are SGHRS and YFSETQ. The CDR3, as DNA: TGCGCCAGCCGGGTGGTGACTAATGAAAAACTGTTTTTT. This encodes CASRVVTNEKLFF. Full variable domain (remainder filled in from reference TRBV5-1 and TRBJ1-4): KAGVTQTPRYLIKTRGQQVTLSCSPISGHRSVSWYQQTPGQGLQFLFEYFSETQRNKGNFPGRFSGRQFSNSRSEMNVSTLELGDSALYLCASRVVTNEKLFFGSGTQLSVL.